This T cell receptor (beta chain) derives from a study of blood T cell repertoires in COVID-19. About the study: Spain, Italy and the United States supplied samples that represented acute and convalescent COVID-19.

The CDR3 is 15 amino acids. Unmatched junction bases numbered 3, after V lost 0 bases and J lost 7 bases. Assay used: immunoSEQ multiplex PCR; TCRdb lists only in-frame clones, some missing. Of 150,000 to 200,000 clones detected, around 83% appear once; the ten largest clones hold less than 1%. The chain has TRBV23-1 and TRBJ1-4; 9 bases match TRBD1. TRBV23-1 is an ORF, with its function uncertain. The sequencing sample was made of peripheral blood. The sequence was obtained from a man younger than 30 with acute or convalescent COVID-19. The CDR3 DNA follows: TGCGCCAGCAGTCAATCTGGGACAGGGACTGAAAAACTGTTTTTT. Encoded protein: CASSQSGTGTEKLFF.